This T cell receptor (beta chain) was sequenced in a study of early T cells in non-severe SARS-CoV-2 infection. The wider study: Whole-blood bulk RNA, unsorted, was sequenced, and chains were unpaired. Findings and limits, study-wide: VDJdb matching skewed toward anti-spike CD8 responses, missing private and CD4 specificities.

The library protocol tagged individual cDNA molecules with unique molecular identifiers. TCRdb reanalysed the 5' RACE reads using MiXCR and keeps one entry per CDR3 protein. The repertoire has 65,000 to 95,000 distinct CDR3 sequences, approximately 9.1% of them found once; the top ten carry nearly 5%. This clonotype was seen more than once but under ten times. Its antigen is unknown. The CDR3 is 16 residues long. V gave up 10 bases and J gave up 4 bases; unmatched junction bases: 8. Germline V gene lookup returns CDR1 ENHRY and CDR2 SYGVKD. The chain carries TRBV10-3 and TRBJ2-6; 12 bases match TRBD1. This clonotype originated in an adult who was a healthcare worker with PCR-confirmed SARS-CoV-2 infection or an uninfected control (not recorded which). Sequencing used whole blood. For the CDR3, the DNA is TGTGCCAGCCTCCGGGACAGGGGGCTAGGGGCCAACGTCCTGACTTTC. This codes for CASLRDRGLGANVLTF.